Each of the 20 T cell receptor beta chains below was sequenced from the same sample in a study of cytomegalovirus exposure and HLA in healthy donors. The PCR was carried out with 60 Vbeta primers and 13 Jbeta primers. Measured with immunoSEQ multiplex PCR; TCRdb has only the in-frame clones, and not every one. The sample lists 150,000 to 200,000 clones, approximately 85% occurring once. Sequenced sample: PBMCs. The receptors shown here come from a woman in her forties or fifties in good health and CMV-seronegative.

The chain has TRBV7-9 and TRBJ2-1; TRBD1 is a possible D gene (5 bases). From germline, CDR1 is SEHNR and CDR2 FQNEAQ (reference sequence). V was trimmed by 2 bases and J by 7 bases, leaving 15 bases between them. The CDR3 extends over 15 amino acids. Written as DNA, the CDR3 is TGTGCCAGCAGCTTAATGACAGCCTTTGGGAATGAGCAGTTCTTC. Translating gives CASSLMTAFGNEQFF.

The CDR3 region has the DNA TGTGCCAGCAGCTTGGTTATGGAGGACGGGGAGCTGTTTTTT. Translating it yields CASSLVMEDGELFF. The J gene is TRBJ2-2, the V gene TRBV5-6, with TRBD2 as a possible D gene (5 bases). CDR1 and CDR2 from the germline V gene are SGHDT and YYEEEE. V dropped 0 bases and J dropped 7 bases, with 10 bases sitting between them. This CDR3 has 14 amino acids. Combining the CDR3 with reference TRBV5-6 and TRBJ2-2 gives the whole variable domain DAGVTQSPTHLIKTRGQQVTLRCSPKSGHDTVSWYQQALGQGPQFIFQYYEEEERQRGNFPDRFSGHQFPNYSSELNVNALLLGDSALYLCASSLVMEDGELFFGEGSRLTVL.

The V and J genes are TRBV5-4 and TRBJ2-5; TRBD1 might be the D (5 bases). The CDR3 consists of 14 residues. The V gene lost 1 base and the J gene lost 1 base, with 8 bases spanning the gap. Germline lookup yields CDR1 SGHNT and CDR2 YYREEE (reference sequence). The CDR3 DNA follows: TGTGCCAGCAGCTTGAGACAGCCCCAAGAGACCCAGTACTTC. Translating it yields CASSLRQPQETQYF.

V and J are TRBV6-5 and TRBJ1-2, with D possibly being TRBD1 (6 bases). The CDR3 loop spans 16 amino acids. Germline assignment: CDR1 MNHEY and CDR2 SVGAGI. The V end was cut by 2 bases, the J end by 1 base, with 14 bases between. The CDR3, as DNA: TGTGCCAGCAGTTACCTGAACAGGGATATTAACTATGGCTACACCTTC. Translation: CASSYLNRDINYGYTF.

This clone has just a few counts. The chain joins TRBV9 to TRBJ2-1; 8 bases line up with TRBD1. CDR1 SGDLS and CDR2 YYNGEE come from the germline V gene. The CDR3 sequence is 15 residues long. Unmatched junction bases numbered 4, after V lost 3 bases and J lost 2 bases. The CDR3 bases are TGTGCCAGCAGCGCTAGGACAGGGCCCTACAATGAGCAGTTCTTC. This sequence encodes CASSARTGPYNEQFF.

The J gene is TRBJ2-7, the V gene TRBV5-1; the D gene is possibly TRBD1 (5 bases). CDR1 SGHRS and CDR2 YFSETQ come from the germline V gene. With 4 bases removed from V and 0 bases from J, the gap between germline ends came to 11 bases. This CDR3 has 14 residues. In DNA form, the CDR3 reads TGCGCCAGCAGCCTAGGACAAATCTCCTACGAGCAGTACTTC. Its translation is CASSLGQISYEQYF.

The chain is built from TRBV5-1 and TRBJ1-4; no clear D gene. The germline V gene has CDR1 SGHRS and CDR2 YFSETQ. Trimming took off 7 bases at V and 5 bases at J, with 15 bases between the two ends. This CDR3 spans 14 amino acids. The CDR3 loop is CASSDYGSNEKLFF. In nucleotides, the CDR3 is TGCGCCAGCTCCGACTATGGGTCGAATGAAAAACTGTTTTTT.

The chain is built from TRBV19 and TRBJ2-7; D unresolved. Trimming cost V 5 bases and J 0 bases, with 17 bases left between them. Germline CDR1 LNHDA, CDR2 SQIVND (reference sequence). This CDR3 has 16 residues. The CDR3, as DNA: TGTGCCAGTAGTTATTCCCACGCGGTAGGCTCCTACGAGCAGTACTTC. Its translation is CASSYSHAVGSYEQYF.

Comments on this clone: A read error may produce the germline difference seen at one junction end. The rearrangement uses TRBV7-9 and TRBJ1-2; 8 nucleotides align to TRBD1. The CDR3 sequence is 15 residues long. Germline V gene sequence: CDR1 SEHNR, CDR2 FQNEAQ (reference sequence). CDR3 sequence reads: CSSSSGTGPNYGYTF. DNA for the CDR3: TGTTCCAGCAGCTCCGGGACAGGACCAAACTATGGCTACACCTTC.

The V call is TRBV7-6, the J call TRBJ2-1, with TRBD1 matching over 7 bases. The ends lost 3 bases at V and 2 bases at J; junction bases unmatched: 4. There are 15 residues in the CDR3. The germline CDR1 and CDR2 sequences are SGHVS and FNYEAQ. DNA of the CDR3: TGTGCCAGCAGCTTGACAGGGTTACCCTACAATGAGCAGTTCTTC. It encodes CASSLTGLPYNEQFF.

For the CDR3, the DNA is TGTGCCAGCAGGGGGACTAGCGGGGCGCCACGGGAGCTGTTTTTT. This sequence encodes CASRGTSGAPRELFF. V usage is TRBV6-5 and J usage is TRBJ2-2; TRBD2 aligns across 13 bases. V shed 6 bases and J 9 bases; nucleotides not matched to a gene: 7. CDR3 length: 15 residues. The germline V gene encodes CDR1 MNHEY and CDR2 SVGAGI.

The V call is TRBV2, the J call TRBJ1-5; D may be TRBD1 (6 bases). Germline CDR1 SNHLY, CDR2 FYNNEI. CDR3 length equals 14 residues. Trimming removed 6 bases at V and 0 bases at J, with 9 bases between. The CDR3 loop is CASSKDSSNQPQHF. The CDR3 DNA sequence: TGTGCCAGCAGCAAGGACAGTAGCAATCAGCCCCAGCATTTT.

The V gene is TRBV29-1, the J gene TRBJ2-1; 14 nucleotides agree with TRBD2. This CDR3 has 14 residues. The germline V gene encodes CDR1 SQVTM and CDR2 ANQGSEA. The V segment lost 6 bases and the J segment 9 bases; nucleotides outside the gene matches: 7. The CDR3 loop is CSVGTSGSFSEQFF. CDR3 nucleotide sequence: TGCAGCGTCGGGACTAGCGGGAGTTTCAGTGAGCAGTTCTTC.

The rearrangement uses TRBV18 and TRBJ1-4; D is uncertain. V was clipped by 6 bases and J by 6 bases, with 11 bases between them. Germline V CDR1 and CDR2: KGHSH, LQKENI. The CDR3 is made up of 13 amino acids. CDR3 sequence: CASSLRWDEKLFF. CDR3 nucleotide sequence: TGTGCCAGCTCGCTCAGGTGGGATGAAAAACTGTTTTTT.

This clone was recorded a few times. The chain couples TRBV5-1 to TRBJ1-2; D remains ambiguous. Trimming left V 1 base short and J 3 bases short, with 4 bases between. CDR1 is SGHRS and CDR2 is YFSETQ in the germline V gene. The CDR3 is made up of 12 amino acids. CDR3 sequence reads: CASSLLDYGYTF. As DNA, the CDR3 is TGCGCCAGCAGCTTGCTAGACTATGGCTACACCTTC.

V usage is TRBV21-1 and J usage is TRBJ2-7; TRBD1, the table's D call, was not compared with the DNA. TRBV21-1 is tagged as a pseudogene. This CDR3 is built from 15 residues. The CDR3 sequence is CASSSTGGRSYEQYF. For the CDR3, the DNA is TGTGCCAGCAGTTCGACAGGGGGCAGGTCCTACGAGCAGTACTTC.

This chain uses TRBV19 with TRBJ1-1; D unresolved. Germline V gives CDR1 LNHDA, CDR2 SQIVND (reference sequence). Trimming removed 3 bases from V and 1 base from J, with 6 bases in between. This CDR3 is built from 13 residues. The CDR3 nucleotides read TGTGCCAGTAGTATGCGGCGGAACACTGAAGCTTTCTTT. Amino acid sequence: CASSMRRNTEAFF.

The chain joins TRBV18 to TRBJ2-3; D may be TRBD1 (5 bases). Trimming cost V 6 bases and J 6 bases, with 13 bases left between them. This CDR3 region has 13 residues. Germline CDR1 is KGHSH and CDR2 is LQKENI. CDR3 amino acids: CASSPSYRDTQYF. DNA of the CDR3: TGTGCCAGCTCCCCTTCCTACAGGGATACGCAGTATTTT.

This chain connects TRBV6-6 to TRBJ1-6; D unclear. The CDR3 spans 16 residues. Germline CDR1 reads MNHNY; CDR2 reads SVGAGI (reference sequence). Trimming cost V 0 bases and J 5 bases, with 11 bases left between them. Here the CDR3 reads CASSYSASGNNSPLHF. In DNA, the CDR3 is TGTGCCAGCAGTTACTCCGCTTCCGGGAATAATTCACCCCTCCACTTT.

This rearrangement joins TRBV28 to TRBJ2-7, with 12 bases aligning to TRBD2. V shed 5 bases, J shed 2 bases, and the junction held 16 bases outside the gene matches. This CDR3 comprises 19 residues. CDR1 is MDHEN, CDR2 SYDVKM, per germline. The chain's CDR3 is CASSRTGVGLAGGPYEQYF. The CDR3 nucleotides are TGTGCCAGCAGTCGGACAGGGGTTGGTCTAGCGGGAGGGCCCTACGAGCAGTACTTC.